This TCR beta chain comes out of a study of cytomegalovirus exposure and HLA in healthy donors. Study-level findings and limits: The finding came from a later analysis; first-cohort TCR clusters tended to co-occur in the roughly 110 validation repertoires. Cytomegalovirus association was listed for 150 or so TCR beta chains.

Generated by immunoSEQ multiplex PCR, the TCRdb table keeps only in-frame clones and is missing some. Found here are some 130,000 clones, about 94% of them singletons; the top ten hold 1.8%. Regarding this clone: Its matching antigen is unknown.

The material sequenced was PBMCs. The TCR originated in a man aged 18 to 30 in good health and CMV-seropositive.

The CDR3 coding sequence is TGTGCCAGCAGCTTGGTTTCTAGAGGGCCTATGAACACTGAAGCTTTCTTT. This gives the protein CASSLVSRGPMNTEAFF. The genes are TRBV5-6 and TRBJ1-1; D is unclear. V lost 0 bases and J lost 0, with 15 bases in between. Germline CDR1 and CDR2: SGHDT and YYEEEE. This CDR3 comprises 17 residues. Variable domain in full (rest from reference TRBV5-6 and TRBJ1-1): DAGVTQSPTHLIKTRGQQVTLRCSPKSGHDTVSWYQQALGQGPQFIFQYYEEEERQRGNFPDRFSGHQFPNYSSELNVNALLLGDSALYLCASSLVSRGPMNTEAFFGQGTRLTVV.